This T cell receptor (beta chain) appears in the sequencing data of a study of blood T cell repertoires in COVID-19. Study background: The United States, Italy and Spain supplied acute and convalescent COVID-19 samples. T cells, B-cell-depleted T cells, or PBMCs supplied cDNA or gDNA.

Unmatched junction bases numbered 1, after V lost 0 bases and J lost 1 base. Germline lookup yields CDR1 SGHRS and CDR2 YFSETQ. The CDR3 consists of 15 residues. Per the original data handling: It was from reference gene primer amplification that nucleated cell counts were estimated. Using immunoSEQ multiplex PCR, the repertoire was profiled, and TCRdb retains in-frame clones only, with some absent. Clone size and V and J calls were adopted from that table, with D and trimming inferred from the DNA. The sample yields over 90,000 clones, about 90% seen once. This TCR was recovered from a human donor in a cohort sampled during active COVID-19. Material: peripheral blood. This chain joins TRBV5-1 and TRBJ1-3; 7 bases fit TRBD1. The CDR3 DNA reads TGCGCCAGCAGCTTGGAGACAGGGTCTGGAAACACCATATATTTT. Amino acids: CASSLETGSGNTIYF.